A single sample gave rise to the 15 T cell receptor beta chains below, sequenced in a study of Graves' ophthalmopathy and Graves' hyperthyroidism. Beta-chain TCR CDR3 regions were amplified from RNA transcripts. HTBI primers were employed in first-round RT-PCR, then a second-round multiplex PCR followed. TCRdb re-derived calls from the multiplex PCR reads in MiXCR, one entry per CDR3 protein. The table shows more than 550,000 distinct CDR3 sequences, with roughly 41% occurring only once. Material: peripheral blood. The source is an adult man with Graves' ophthalmopathy.

This clonotype has a handful of counts. The chain links TRBV7-8 to TRBJ1-2; D is possibly TRBD1 (6 bases). The CDR3 covers 13 residues. V was shortened by 6 bases and J by 6 bases, with 14 bases between the two germline ends. CDR1 is SGHVS, CDR2 FQNEAQ, per germline. Here the CDR3 reads CASSYGTNHGYTF. The CDR3 region has the DNA TGTGCCAGCAGTTACGGGACAAACCATGGCTACACCTTC.

This clonotype has a handful of counts. The chain combines TRBV15 with TRBJ2-5; D is possibly TRBD1 or TRBD2 (6 bases each). Germline CDR1 LNHNV, CDR2 YYDKDF (reference sequence). CDR3 size: 14 residues. V lost 1 base to trimming and J lost 9 bases, with 15 bases between them. CDR3 in amino acids: CATSRGGAGQPQYF. The CDR3 coding sequence is TGTGCCACCAGCAGAGGGGGGGCTGGTCAGCCCCAGTACTTC.

For this clonotype: A much larger clone sits a single nucleotide away, making a read error possible. This chain connects TRBV10-3 to TRBJ1-5, with a weak D call TRBD1 (6 bases). V was clipped by 10 bases and J by 7 bases, with 20 bases between them. The CDR3 extends over 14 amino acids. Germline-derived CDR1 and CDR2 are ENHRY and SYGVKD. CDR3: CATARQEPGQPQHF. CDR3 coding DNA: TGTGCCACGGCCCGACAGGAGCCGGGGCAGCCCCAGCATTTT.

The sample holds many counts of this clonotype. The chain combines TRBV19 with TRBJ1-5; D remains ambiguous. Per germline, CDR1 LNHDA and CDR2 SQIVND (reference sequence). The CDR3 is 16 residues long. V shed 4 bases and J shed 3 bases, with 16 bases lying between them. The CDR3 is CASSKGTAAVNQPQHF. CDR3 nucleotide sequence: TGTGCCAGTAGTAAGGGCACGGCGGCGGTCAATCAGCCCCAGCATTTT.

V is TRBV29-1 and J is TRBJ2-7; possible D gene TRBD2, 6 bases. Germline V gene sequence: CDR1 SQVTM, CDR2 ANQGSEA. The CDR3 totals 11 residues. The V and J ends lost 8 bases and 3 bases respectively, with 11 bases between them. Here the CDR3 reads CSLGGNYEQYF. The CDR3 coding sequence is TGCAGCTTAGGAGGGAACTACGAGCAGTACTTC.

The chain has TRBV6-6 and TRBJ2-7; D is unresolved. This CDR3 has 12 residues. V lost 2 bases and J 6 bases, leaving 8 bases between the germline ends. Germline loops: CDR1 MNHNY, CDR2 SVGAGI (reference sequence). Written as DNA, the CDR3 is TGTGCCAGCAGTTACGGGCCGACCGAGCAGTACTTC. It encodes CASSYGPTEQYF.

The table lists this clonotype with many counts. The chain employs TRBV24-1 and TRBJ2-5; 7 bases agree with TRBD1. Germline CDR1 is KGHDR and CDR2 is SFDVKD. V lost 3 bases to trimming and J lost 0 bases; unmatched junction nucleotides: 3. The CDR3 spans 15 residues. The CDR3: CATSDVDRNQETQYF. The CDR3 DNA follows: TGTGCCACCAGTGATGTGGACAGGAACCAAGAGACCCAGTACTTC.

This chain joins TRBV7-2 and TRBJ1-5; D unclear. The CDR3 is 15 residues long. Germline V gene data show CDR1 as SGHTA and CDR2 as FQGNSA. Trimming removed 8 bases at V and 0 bases at J, with 14 bases between. CDR3 region: CASSPRMNSNQPQHF. The CDR3, as DNA: TGTGCCAGCTCACCTCGGATGAATAGCAATCAGCCCCAGCATTTT.

Regarding this clonotype: A much larger clone lies one base from this, so it may be a read error. The genes are TRBV20-1 and TRBJ2-2, with a possible D match to TRBD2 (5 bases). The CDR3 is made up of 13 amino acids. Germline CDR1 DFQATT, CDR2 SNEGSKA (reference sequence). This CDR3 reads CSAIELNTGEPFF. CDR3 nucleotides: TGCAGTGCTATTGAACTTAACACCGGGGAGCCGTTTTTT.

Many counts were recorded for this clonotype. The chain couples TRBV7-9 to TRBJ2-5; 8 bases are shared with TRBD2. V was clipped by 1 base and J by 5 bases; unmatched bases: 9. The length of the CDR3 is 16 residues. Per germline, CDR1 SEHNR and CDR2 FQNEAQ (reference sequence). Written as DNA, the CDR3 is TGTGCCAGCAGCTTAGACGGGGGGGGGCAAATGGAGACCCAGTACTTC. Translation: CASSLDGGGQMETQYF.

For this clonotype: A single base separates this from a much larger clone, so it may be a read error. This chain joins TRBV20-1 and TRBJ2-2, with D perhaps matching TRBD2 (6 bases). The CDR3 is 15 amino acids. Germline CDR1 reads DFQATT; CDR2 reads SNEGSKA (reference sequence). CDR3 sequence reads: CSAKAGLASTGEPFF. The CDR3 DNA reads as TGCAGTGCTAAAGCGGGTTTGGCCAGCACCGGGGAGCCGTTTTTT.

The chain combines TRBV5-1 with TRBJ2-6, with TRBD1 identical over 7 bases. With V trimmed by 4 bases and J by 0 bases, 10 bases remained unmatched. The CDR3 has 18 amino acids. Germline loops: CDR1 SGHRS, CDR2 YFSETQ. CDR3 in DNA: TGCGCCAGCAGCCAAACCGGGACAGCGAACTCTGGGGCCAACGTCCTGACTTTC. It translates to CASSQTGTANSGANVLTF.

This clonotype was observed at least ten times. CDR3 coding DNA: TGTGCCAGCAGTGAACTTAGCGGGGGGATGTCCTACGAGCAGTACTTC. It specifies CASSELSGGMSYEQYF. This chain links TRBV25-1 with TRBJ2-7; 10 positions match TRBD2. This CDR3 has 16 residues. Looked up from germline, CDR1 is MGHDK and CDR2 is SYGVNS. The ends lost 2 bases at V and 1 base at J; junction bases unmatched: 5.

This clonotype was counted at least ten times. This chain connects TRBV19 to TRBJ1-2; D uncertain. Germline V gene data show CDR1 as LNHDA and CDR2 as SQIVND (reference sequence). The CDR3 sequence is 11 residues long. V was shortened by 10 bases and J by 2 bases, with 8 bases between the two germline ends. DNA of the CDR3: TGTGCCACCACGCAAAACTATGGCTACACCTTC. Translated: CATTQNYGYTF.

Only a few counts were recorded for this clonotype. This chain connects TRBV12-3 or TRBV12-4 to TRBJ2-7, with D uncertain. Trimming pared 0 bases from V and 7 bases from J, leaving 10 bases between. CDR3 length equals 13 residues. CDR3 in DNA: TGTGCCAGCAGTTTAGCATCTTCCTTTGAGCAGTACTTC. Residues: CASSLASSFEQYF.